The 23 T cell receptor beta chains reported below all come from one sample, sequenced in a study of blood T cell repertoires in COVID-19. TCRdb keeps only in-frame clones here, not all; method: immunoSEQ multiplex PCR. The sample includes about 78,000 clones, approximately 86% of them seen just once. The sequenced material came from peripheral blood. These receptor sequences come from a woman aged 55 to 70 with acute or convalescent COVID-19.

Only one count was recorded for this clone. The rearrangement uses TRBV2 and TRBJ1-2; D perhaps matches TRBD1 (5 bases). V lost 4 bases to trimming and J lost 7 bases, with 7 bases between them. This CDR3 is built from 11 residues. Germline lookup yields CDR1 SNHLY and CDR2 FYNNEI. For the CDR3, the DNA is TGTGCCAGCAGTGGGGGCGGTGGCTACACCTTC. It is translated as CASSGGGGYTF.

CDR3 residues: CASSSSGHYEQYF. DNA for the CDR3: TGTGCCAGCAGCTCCTCCGGACACTACGAGCAGTACTTC. This sequence joins TRBV7-6 and TRBJ2-7; D is perhaps TRBD1 (5 bases). CDR1 SGHVS and CDR2 FNYEAQ come from the germline V gene. The CDR3 is made up of 13 amino acids. V lost 4 bases to trimming and J lost 3 bases, with 10 bases between them.

This clone was seen only a few times. The CDR3 spells CASSYTTGGGYTF. In DNA, the CDR3 is TGTGCCAGCAGTTACACAACAGGGGGGGGCTACACCTTC. The V gene is TRBV6-5, the J gene TRBJ1-2; 8 bases agree with TRBD1. The V gene's germline CDR1 is MNHEY and CDR2 SVGAGI. With V trimmed by 2 bases and J by 8 bases, 4 bases remained unmatched. CDR3 size: 13 residues.

J is TRBJ2-7 and V is TRBV4-1; D perhaps matches TRBD2 (6 bases). This CDR3 is 14 amino acids long. In germline, CDR1 is MGHRA, CDR2 YSYEKL. Trimming removed 0 bases at V and 3 bases at J, with 9 bases between. CDR3 protein: CASSQDLEGYEQYF. The CDR3, as DNA: TGCGCCAGCAGCCAAGATCTGGAGGGCTACGAGCAGTACTTC.

This clone was observed a few times. This sequence joins TRBV5-4 and TRBJ2-1, with 10 bases identical to TRBD1. With 4 bases clipped from V and 3 bases from J, the junction kept 7 bases outside the gene matches. The CDR3 is 16 amino acids. Per germline, CDR1 SGHNT and CDR2 YYREEE (reference sequence). CDR3: CASSPGTGAGYNEQFF. CDR3 coding DNA: TGTGCCAGCAGCCCCGGGACAGGGGCCGGCTACAATGAGCAGTTCTTC. The variable domain in full, completed from reference TRBV5-4 and TRBJ2-1, reads ETGVTQSPTHLIKTRGQQVTLRCSSQSGHNTVSWYQQALGQGPQFIFQYYREEENGRGNFPPRFSGLQFPNYSSELNVNALELDDSALYLCASSPGTGAGYNEQFFGPGTRLTVL.

This chain links TRBV19 with TRBJ1-2; 7 nucleotides align to TRBD1. This CDR3 contains 14 residues. Looked up from germline, CDR1 is LNHDA and CDR2 is SQIVND (reference sequence). Trimming took 11 bases from V and 11 from J; bases not matched to a gene: 20. For the CDR3, the DNA is TGTGCCGCATCGGCGGACAGGTTGTCGACCGGATACACCTTC. Protein product: CAASADRLSTGYTF.

This clone was detected only once. The J gene is TRBJ1-5, the V gene TRBV30; unclear D gene. Trimming cost V 2 bases and J 4 bases, with 9 bases left between them. This CDR3 is built from 13 residues. Looked up from germline, CDR1 is GTSNPN and CDR2 is SVGIG (reference sequence). For the CDR3, the DNA is TGTGCCTGGAGTTATAGATCAAATCAGCCCCAGCATTTT. Amino acid sequence: CAWSYRSNQPQHF.

The chain carries TRBV19 and TRBJ2-3; 9 positions match TRBD2. The CDR3 is 16 amino acids. Germline loops: CDR1 LNHDA, CDR2 SQIVND (reference sequence). V dropped 4 bases and J dropped 2; count of bases not matched to a gene: 7. In DNA, the CDR3 is TGTGCCAGTAGTAAACCGGGACTAGCAGACACAGATACGCAGTATTTT. Translated, it gives CASSKPGLADTDTQYF.

The CDR3 protein is CASSDFREGLYTQYF. The CDR3 DNA sequence: TGTGCCAGCAGCGATTTTCGGGAGGGCTTATATACGCAGTATTTT. The chain carries TRBV11-2 and TRBJ2-3; 8 bases line up with TRBD2. The CDR3 is made up of 15 amino acids. Germline V lookup: CDR1 SGHAT, CDR2 FQNNGV. The ends lost 5 bases at V and 7 bases at J; junction bases unmatched: 11.

This chain connects TRBV7-3 to TRBJ1-1, with a possible D match to TRBD1 (5 bases). V lost 6 bases to trimming and J lost 1 base, with 9 bases between them. The CDR3 length is 13 residues. Germline-derived CDR1 and CDR2 are SGHTA and FQGTGA. CDR3 DNA sequence: TGTGCCAGCAGTCGGACACAGAACACTGAAGCTTTCTTT. Protein sequence: CASSRTQNTEAFF.

CDR3 nucleotides: TGTGCCACCAGTGTTCTCGGGGAAAGGGCTCTAGGTGGAAACACCATATATTTT. It translates to CATSVLGERALGGNTIYF. The chain employs TRBV24-1 and TRBJ1-3, with unresolved D. V was shortened by 5 bases and J by 3 bases, with 22 bases between the two germline ends. The CDR3 is 18 amino acids. The V gene's germline CDR1 is KGHDR and CDR2 SFDVKD.

The V and J genes are TRBV6-6 and TRBJ2-7, with D maybe TRBD1 (6 bases). CDR1 is MNHNY, CDR2 SVGAGI, per germline (reference sequence). CDR3 length: 14 residues. V lost 2 bases, J lost 6 bases, and 14 bases lay in between. The CDR3 sequence: CASSYPQGQGEQYF. The DNA of the CDR3 is TGTGCCAGCAGTTACCCACAGGGTCAGGGCGAGCAGTACTTC.

V usage is TRBV7-2 and J usage is TRBJ2-1; possibly TRBD2 for D (5 bases). The CDR3 totals 13 residues. The germline V gene encodes CDR1 SGHTA and CDR2 FQGNSA. Trimming took 4 bases from V and 4 from J, leaving 8 bases between them. The CDR3 here is CASSSGLYNEQFF. In nucleotides, the CDR3 is TGTGCCAGCAGCTCCGGACTTTACAATGAGCAGTTCTTC.

The chain joins TRBV5-1 to TRBJ2-1; TRBD1 matches at 8 bases. V lost 3 bases and J lost 0; bases outside the gene matches: 8. The CDR3 runs to 17 residues. Looked up from germline, CDR1 is SGHRS and CDR2 is YFSETQ. The CDR3 sequence: CASSSAGGPSSYNEQFF. In DNA, the CDR3 is TGCGCCAGCAGCTCCGCAGGGGGCCCCAGCTCCTACAATGAGCAGTTCTTC.

The rearrangement uses TRBV7-2 and TRBJ2-3; D is ambiguous. The germline V gene has CDR1 SGHTA and CDR2 FQGNSA. This CDR3 spans 13 amino acids. V lost 9 bases to trimming and J lost 1 base, with 11 bases between them. The CDR3 sequence is CASTLLGTDTQYF. The CDR3 DNA reads as TGTGCCAGTACGCTACTCGGCACAGATACGCAGTATTTT.

This clone was counted a single time. The CDR3 DNA is TGTGCCAGCTCACCACCCTGGGGGACAGCCAACACTGAAGCTTTCTTT. Residues: CASSPPWGTANTEAFF. The rearrangement joins TRBV18 to TRBJ1-1; 7 nucleotides align to TRBD1. J was trimmed by 2 bases and V by 0 bases; bases with no gene match: 6. This CDR3 is built from 16 residues. Germline assignment: CDR1 KGHSH and CDR2 LQKENI.

V is TRBV7-9 and J is TRBJ2-2, with 7 bases that match TRBD1. CDR1 and CDR2 from the germline V gene are SEHNR and FQNEAQ (reference sequence). The CDR3 is 13 residues long. The trim removed 2 bases at V and 6 bases at J, leaving 0 bases unmatched. For the CDR3, the DNA is TGTGCCAGCAGCTTACAGGGGGCCGGGGAGCTGTTTTTT. It translates to CASSLQGAGELFF.

The rearrangement joins TRBV11-2 to TRBJ1-1; no clear D. The V gene's germline CDR1 is SGHAT and CDR2 FQNNGV. The ends were cut back, 5 bases at V and 1 base at J, with 8 bases in the middle. The CDR3 has 13 residues. DNA of the CDR3: TGTGCCAGCAGCCCTTCAGGGAACACTGAAGCTTTCTTT. As protein: CASSPSGNTEAFF. Variable domain in full (rest from reference TRBV11-2 and TRBJ1-1): EAGVAQSPRYKIIEKRQSVAFWCNPISGHATLYWYQQILGQGPKLLIQFQNNGVVDDSQLPKDRFSAERLKGVDSTLKIQPAKLEDSAVYLCASSPSGNTEAFFGQGTRLTVV.

This clone appeared a single time. This sequence joins TRBV6-5 and TRBJ2-7, with 7 bases aligning to TRBD1. Germline lookup yields CDR1 MNHEY and CDR2 SVGAGI. V trimming: 8 bases; J trimming: 3 bases; junction bases outside the gene matches: 10. This CDR3 is built from 14 residues. The CDR3 nucleotides read TGTGCCAGCCAAAGGGACAGTGCTTACTACGAGCAGTACTTC. As protein: CASQRDSAYYEQYF.

This chain joins TRBV6-4 and TRBJ1-3; 7 bases align to TRBD1. In germline, CDR1 is MRHNA, CDR2 SNTAGT. The CDR3 length is 14 residues. The V gene end was trimmed by 11 bases and the J gene end by 4 bases; junction bases not matched to a gene: 11. The CDR3 bases are TGTGCCGTATCAACAGGGGAAGGAGGAAACACCATATATTTT. Translating it yields CAVSTGEGGNTIYF.

The count of this clone is one. The chain uses TRBV7-2 and TRBJ1-1; 7 bases are shared with TRBD1. The CDR3 runs to 14 residues. Germline CDR1 is SGHTA and CDR2 is FQGNSA. J gave up 3 bases and V 5 bases, and 6 bases lay outside the gene matches. Written as DNA, the CDR3 is TGTGCCAGCAGCCGTACAGGGGACCACACTGAAGCTTTCTTT. Amino acid sequence: CASSRTGDHTEAFF. The full variable domain, rest sourced from reference TRBV7-2 and TRBJ1-1, is GAGVSQSPSNKVTEKGKDVELRCDPISGHTALYWYRQSLGQGLEFLIYFQGNSAPDKSGLPSDRFSAERTGGSVSTLTIQRTQQEDSAVYLCASSRTGDHTEAFFGQGTRLTVV.

The chain employs TRBV7-9 and TRBJ1-3; the D gene is possibly TRBD1 (6 bases). This CDR3 is 17 amino acids long. V lost 6 bases to trimming and J lost 2 bases, with 20 bases between them. The germline V gene encodes CDR1 SEHNR and CDR2 FQNEAQ (reference sequence). The CDR3 region is CASRIPGDNFAGNTIYF. In nucleotides, the CDR3 is TGTGCCAGCAGGATTCCCGGGGACAATTTCGCTGGAAACACCATATATTTT.

The V call is TRBV18, the J call TRBJ2-2, with TRBD2 matching 7 bases. V dropped 2 bases and J dropped 0; count of bases not matched to a gene: 9. Germline V lookup: CDR1 KGHSH, CDR2 LQKENI. The CDR3 is made up of 18 amino acids. The CDR3 sequence is CASSPYSAGATNTGELFF. Written as DNA, the CDR3 is TGTGCCAGCTCACCATATTCTGCGGGAGCGACGAACACCGGGGAGCTGTTTTTT.